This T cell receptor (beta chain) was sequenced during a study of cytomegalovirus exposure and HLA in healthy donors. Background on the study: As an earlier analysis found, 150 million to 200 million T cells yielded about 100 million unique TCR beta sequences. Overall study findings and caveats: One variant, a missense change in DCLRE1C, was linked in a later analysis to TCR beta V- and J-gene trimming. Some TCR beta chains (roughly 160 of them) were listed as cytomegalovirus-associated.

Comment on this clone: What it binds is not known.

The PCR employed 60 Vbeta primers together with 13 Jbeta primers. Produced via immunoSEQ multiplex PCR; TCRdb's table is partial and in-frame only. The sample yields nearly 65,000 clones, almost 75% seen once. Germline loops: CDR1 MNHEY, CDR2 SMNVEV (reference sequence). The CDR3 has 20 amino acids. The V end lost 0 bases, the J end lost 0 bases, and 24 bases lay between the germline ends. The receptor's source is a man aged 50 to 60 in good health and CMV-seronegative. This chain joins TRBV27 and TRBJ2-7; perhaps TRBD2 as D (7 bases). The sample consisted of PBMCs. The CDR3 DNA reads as TGTGCCAGCAGTTTATCCTCGTCCCGGGGGGCTGTAAAAAGCTCCTACGAGCAGTACTTC. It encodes CASSLSSSRGAVKSSYEQYF.